This passage covers 20 T cell receptor beta chains from one sample sequenced in a study of T cell repertoires in cytomegalovirus infection (dated by TCRdb to about 2019). Sequenced on an Illumina HiSeq 1500. In TCRdb, the public reads were trimmed at Q25 with fastp and aligned with MiXCR, with productive beta chains retained. Records with the same CDR3 protein are collapsed into one entry carrying the most frequent genes and DNA. Counted in this sample were approximately 500,000 distinct CDR3 sequences; around 10% of them appeared once. The leading ten clones occupy roughly a tenth of the sample. Material for sequencing was PBMCs. Receptor source: a human donor in good health (CMV status not recorded). Some clones in this sample may be carry-over from other donors' samples.

The sample holds a few counts of this clonotype. The rearrangement uses TRBV4-1 and TRBJ2-1; no clear D. CDR1 and CDR2 from the germline V gene are MGHRA and YSYEKL. There are 12 residues in the CDR3. Trimming cost V 4 bases and J 10 bases, with 11 bases left between them. The CDR3 spells CASSPPRREQFF. DNA of the CDR3: TGCGCCAGCAGCCCCCCTCGGCGGGAGCAGTTCTTC.

This clonotype has more than one count but fewer than ten. V usage is TRBV28 and J usage is TRBJ2-7; no reliable D call. CDR3 length: 15 residues. The V end was cut by 5 bases, the J end by 4 bases, with 18 bases between. Germline assignment: CDR1 MDHEN and CDR2 SYDVKM. CDR3 coding DNA: TGTGCCAGCAGTATACCTAGTCCTATCAGATACGAGCAGTACTTC. Translated: CASSIPSPIRYEQYF.

The chain uses TRBV25-1 and TRBJ2-1; 9 bases line up with TRBD2. The CDR3 totals 14 residues. The germline gives CDR1 MGHDK, CDR2 SYGVNS. The V gene end was trimmed by 9 bases and the J gene end by 3 bases; junction bases not matched to a gene: 6. The CDR3 bases are TGTGCCAGTACAGCGGGGGGCGGCTACAATGAGCAGTTCTTC. Its translation is CASTAGGGYNEQFF.

This clonotype was counted at least ten times. J is TRBJ2-3 and V is TRBV7-2; 9 nucleotides agree with TRBD2. The junction had 7 bases not matched to a gene; V was cut back by 4 bases and J by 8 bases. Germline CDR1 and CDR2: SGHTA and FQGNSA. The CDR3 has 14 residues. The CDR3 is CASSSGTSTSTQYF. Written as DNA, the CDR3 is TGTGCCAGCAGCTCTGGGACTAGCACGAGTACGCAGTATTTT.

There are many counts of this clonotype. The chain recombines TRBV4-1 with TRBJ2-2; TRBD1 agrees at 7 bases. CDR3 length: 16 residues. J gave up 0 bases and V 5 bases, and 6 bases lay outside the gene matches. Looked up from germline, CDR1 is MGHRA and CDR2 is YSYEKL. Written as DNA, the CDR3 is TGCGCCAGCAGCTCGTGGACAGGCGCGAACACCGGGGAGCTGTTTTTT. It yields the protein CASSSWTGANTGELFF.

At least ten counts were recorded for this clonotype. V usage is TRBV27 and J usage is TRBJ2-2, with a tentative D call TRBD2 (5 bases). Looked up from germline, CDR1 is MNHEY and CDR2 is SMNVEV (reference sequence). This CDR3 region has 17 residues. Trimming removed 7 bases from V and 0 bases from J, with 18 bases in between. The CDR3 bases are TGTGCCAGCATTCGGGTTGCTAGCAATTCGAACACCGGGGAGCTGTTTTTT. Translation: CASIRVASNSNTGELFF.

This clonotype was found many times. The V gene is TRBV6-5, the J gene TRBJ2-1; no firm D call. Between the trimmed V and J ends, which lost 0 bases and 5 bases, there was a span of 14 bases. Germline V CDR1 and CDR2: MNHEY, SVGAGI. This CDR3 has 16 amino acids. The CDR3 nucleotides read TGTGCCAGCAGTTACTCGTATTTAGCCCGGGACAATGAGCAGTTCTTC. Its protein is CASSYSYLARDNEQFF.

This clonotype was seen repeatedly, ten times or more. V usage is TRBV12-3 or TRBV12-4 and J usage is TRBJ2-1; D is possibly TRBD2 (7 bases). The length of the CDR3 is 14 residues. The ends were cut back, 8 bases at V and 5 bases at J, with 16 bases in the middle. The CDR3 sequence is CASRPSGGNNEQFF. The CDR3 DNA reads as TGTGCCAGCCGCCCGTCGGGGGGCAACAATGAGCAGTTCTTC.

The chain is built from TRBV9 and TRBJ1-2, with D tentatively TRBD1 (6 bases). V shed 1 base and J shed 1 base, with 11 bases lying between them. Germline values: CDR1 SGDLS, CDR2 YYNGEE. The CDR3 contains 15 residues. CDR3 in amino acids: CASSVTGHLNYGYTF. The CDR3 DNA reads as TGTGCCAGCAGCGTAACGGGACACCTTAACTATGGCTACACCTTC.

V usage is TRBV7-9 and J usage is TRBJ2-5; 7 bases fit TRBD2. The CDR3 has 15 amino acids. CDR1 is SEHNR, CDR2 FQNEAQ, per germline (reference sequence). V lost 5 bases, J lost 1 base, and 7 bases stayed unmatched. The CDR3: CASSPRDYPQETQYF. DNA of the CDR3: TGTGCCAGCAGCCCCCGGGACTATCCCCAAGAGACCCAGTACTTC. Supplemented by reference TRBV7-9 and TRBJ2-5, the full variable domain reads DTGVSQNPRHKITKRGQNVTFRCDPISEHNRLYWYRQTLGQGPEFLTYFQNEAQLEKSRLLSDRFSAERPKGSFSTLEIQRTEQGDSAMYLCASSPRDYPQETQYFGPGTRLLVL.

In its sample, this clonotype was seen a few times. The rearrangement joins TRBV28 to TRBJ2-3, with D unresolved. Looked up from germline, CDR1 is MDHEN and CDR2 is SYDVKM. This CDR3 has 13 amino acids. The germline V and J ends were trimmed by 1 base and 9 bases, with 11 bases remaining between them. In nucleotides, the CDR3 is TGTGCCAGCAGTTTATCAAGTTTAGGGACGCAGTATTTT. It specifies CASSLSSLGTQYF.

This clonotype was recorded at least ten times. The V gene is TRBV19, the J gene TRBJ2-1; the D gene is possibly TRBD2 (6 bases). Trimming left V 3 bases short and J 3 bases short, with 15 bases between. The CDR3 spans 16 residues. In germline, CDR1 is LNHDA, CDR2 SQIVND (reference sequence). This chain's CDR3 is CASSIGREQRYNEQFF. The CDR3 coding sequence is TGTGCCAGTAGTATCGGCCGGGAGCAACGCTACAATGAGCAGTTCTTC. The complete variable domain, with remaining parts taken from reference TRBV19 and TRBJ2-1, reads DGGITQSPKYLFRKEGQNVTLSCEQNLNHDAMYWYRQDPGQGLRLIYYSQIVNDFQKGDIAEGYSVSREKKESFPLTVTSAQKNPTAFYLCASSIGREQRYNEQFFGPGTRLTVL.

J is TRBJ2-5 and V is TRBV7-3; TRBD1 matches 10 bases. V was clipped by 4 bases and J by 5 bases; unmatched bases: 10. The CDR3 has 16 residues. Germline V gene lookup returns CDR1 SGHTA and CDR2 FQGTGA. Here the CDR3 DNA reads TGTGCCAGCAGCTCGGCCGGGACAGGGGTTTTGGAGACCCAGTACTTC. Translated, it gives CASSSAGTGVLETQYF.

This clonotype has ten or more counts. This chain links TRBV7-9 with TRBJ2-1; 7 nucleotides agree with TRBD2. From germline, CDR1 is SEHNR and CDR2 FQNEAQ (reference sequence). After removal of 11 bases from V and 5 bases from J, the junction contained 15 bases not matched to a gene. The CDR3 is 15 amino acids. The CDR3 loop is CAGHPSGTWNNEQFF. The CDR3 DNA follows: TGTGCCGGGCACCCGAGCGGGACTTGGAACAATGAGCAGTTCTTC.

About this clonotype itself: Possible read error: a much larger clone is one base away. The gene calls are TRBV6-8 and TRBJ2-5; D is possibly TRBD2 (5 bases). Trimming removed 0 bases from V and 3 bases from J, with 11 bases in between. CDR1 MNHGY and CDR2 SAAAGT come from the germline V gene. This CDR3 has 15 residues. The CDR3: CASSYSVSGKETQYF. The DNA of the CDR3 is TGTGCCAGCAGTTACTCTGTTTCGGGGAAAGAGACCCAGTACTTC.

There are many counts of this clonotype. The chain carries TRBV6-1 and TRBJ2-6; D is undetermined. V lost 8 bases, J lost 0 bases, and 8 bases lay in between. This CDR3 is 14 amino acids long. The germline V gene encodes CDR1 MNHNS and CDR2 SASEGT. CDR3 sequence reads: CASDEHSGANVLTF. CDR3 bases: TGTGCCAGCGACGAACACTCTGGGGCCAACGTCCTGACTTTC.

The chain carries TRBV29-1 and TRBJ1-1; D is ambiguous. The V gene lost 7 bases and the J gene lost 0 bases, with 18 bases spanning the gap. This CDR3 comprises 15 residues. Germline CDR1 and CDR2: SQVTM and ANQGSEA. The CDR3, as DNA: TGCAGCGCCCGAGGAGGGTTGCCTATGAACACTGAAGCTTTCTTT. Translated: CSARGGLPMNTEAFF.

The table lists this clonotype with many counts. This chain connects TRBV12-5 to TRBJ2-5, with a possible D match to TRBD2 (6 bases). Between the trimmed V and J ends, which lost 9 bases and 5 bases, there was a span of 16 bases. Looked up from germline, CDR1 is LGHNT and CDR2 is FRNRAP. CDR3 length: 13 amino acids. Here the CDR3 DNA reads TGTGCTAGCTCTGGGGGGACGGTGGAGACCCAGTACTTC. It translates to CASSGGTVETQYF.

The genes are TRBV20-1 and TRBJ2-5, with TRBD1 matching over 7 bases. The CDR3 sequence is 12 residues long. Germline V gene lookup returns CDR1 DFQATT and CDR2 SNEGSKA (reference sequence). V lost 5 bases and J lost 5; bases outside the gene matches: 5. CDR3 in amino acids: CSAQGDGETQYF. CDR3 in DNA: TGCAGTGCTCAGGGGGACGGCGAGACCCAGTACTTC.

This clonotype was observed a few times. CDR3 in amino acids: CSVNVLDLPGDEQFF. The CDR3 region has the DNA TGCAGCGTCAACGTGCTAGACCTGCCCGGCGATGAGCAGTTCTTC. This chain joins TRBV29-1 and TRBJ2-1; D unclear. The germline V and J ends were trimmed by 6 bases and 8 bases, with 23 bases remaining between them. This CDR3 has 15 amino acids. Germline-derived CDR1 and CDR2 are SQVTM and ANQGSEA.